This TCR beta chain was profiled in a study of CD8 T cells in ankylosing spondylitis. Study-level results: Clones that were linked to disease were CD8+ and were relatively rare in peripheral blood. Earlier authors reported some of these motif variants in reactive arthritis synovial fluid and blood. Matched synovial fluid from ankylosing spondylitis patients was reported to be enriched for disease-linked clones. A motif in TCR beta, a set of roughly eight highly homologous variants, appeared characteristic of ankylosing spondylitis blood.

Preparation of TCR beta libraries was done by quantitative 5'-RACE with molecular barcodes. TCRdb reprocessed the 5' RACE reads with MiXCR, giving one entry per CDR3 protein. The repertoire has approximately 400,000 distinct CDR3 sequences, 17% of them found once; the top ten carry 0.85% to 1.3%. The germline gives CDR1 SGHRS, CDR2 YFSETQ. This CDR3 comprises 13 residues. The ends lost 4 bases at V and 5 bases at J; junction bases unmatched: 6. Worth noting for this clonotype: Its antigen is not identified.

Sequencing was performed on blood, either unsorted or a sorted T cell fraction (not recorded which). The rearrangement joins TRBV5-1 to TRBJ2-7; 7 nucleotides align to TRBD2. The sequence derives from a male donor with ankylosing spondylitis. The CDR3, as DNA: TGCGCCAGCAGCGGGGGGAGGGACCACGAGCAGTACTTC. It yields the protein CASSGGRDHEQYF.